This T cell receptor (beta chain) is from a study of blood T cell repertoires in COVID-19. Resolution of symptoms, clearance, or two negative PCRs was present in recovered Cohort 3 donors. Some clones are missing from TCRdb's copy, which holds only in-frame ones; the method was immunoSEQ multiplex PCR. The sample contains 200,000 to 250,000 clones, over 80% of which appear only once. Germline V gene sequence: CDR1 SGHRS, CDR2 YFSETQ. There are 14 residues in the CDR3. With 6 bases clipped from V and 5 bases from J, the junction kept 3 bases outside the gene matches. Sequenced: PBMCs or T cells enriched from blood (not recorded which). This chain connects TRBV5-1 to TRBJ2-3, with TRBD2 matching 13 bases. The TCR originated in a woman aged 40 to 49 who had recovered from COVID-19. CDR3 protein: CASTGLAGEDTQYF. The CDR3 DNA reads TGCGCCAGCACCGGACTAGCGGGGGAAGATACGCAGTATTTT. Complete variable domain (other parts from reference TRBV5-1 and TRBJ2-3): KAGVTQTPRYLIKTRGQQVTLSCSPISGHRSVSWYQQTPGQGLQFLFEYFSETQRNKGNFPGRFSGRQFSNSRSEMNVSTLELGDSALYLCASTGLAGEDTQYFGPGTRLTVL.